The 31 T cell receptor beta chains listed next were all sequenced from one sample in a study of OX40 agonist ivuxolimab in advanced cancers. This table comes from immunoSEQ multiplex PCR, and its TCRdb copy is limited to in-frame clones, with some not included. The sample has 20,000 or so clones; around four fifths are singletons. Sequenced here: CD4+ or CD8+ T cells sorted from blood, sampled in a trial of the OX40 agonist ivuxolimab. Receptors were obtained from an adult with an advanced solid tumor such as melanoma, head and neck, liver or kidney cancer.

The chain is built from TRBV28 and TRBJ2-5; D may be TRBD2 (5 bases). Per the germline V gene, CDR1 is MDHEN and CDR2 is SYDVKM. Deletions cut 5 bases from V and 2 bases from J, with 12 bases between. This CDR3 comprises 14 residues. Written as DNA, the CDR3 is TGTGCCAGCAGTCAGACGGGAAGGCAAGAGACCCAGTACTTC. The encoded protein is CASSQTGRQETQYF.

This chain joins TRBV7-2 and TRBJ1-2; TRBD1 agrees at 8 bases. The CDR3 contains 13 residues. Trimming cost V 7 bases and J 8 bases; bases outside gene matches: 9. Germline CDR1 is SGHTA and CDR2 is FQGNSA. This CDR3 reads CASMGRGRRGYTF. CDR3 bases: TGTGCCAGCATGGGCAGGGGGCGTAGGGGCTACACCTTC. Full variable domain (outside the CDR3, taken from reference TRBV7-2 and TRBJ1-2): GAGVSQSPSNKVTEKGKDVELRCDPISGHTALYWYRQSLGQGLEFLIYFQGNSAPDKSGLPSDRFSAERTGGSVSTLTIQRTQQEDSAVYLCASMGRGRRGYTFGSGTRLTVV.

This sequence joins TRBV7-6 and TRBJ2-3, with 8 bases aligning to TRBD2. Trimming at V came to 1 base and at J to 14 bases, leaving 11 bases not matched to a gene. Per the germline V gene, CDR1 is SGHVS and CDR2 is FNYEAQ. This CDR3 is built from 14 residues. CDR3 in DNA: TGTGCCAGCAGCTTAGAAGCGGGAGAGACCCGGAGGTATTTT. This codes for CASSLEAGETRRYF.

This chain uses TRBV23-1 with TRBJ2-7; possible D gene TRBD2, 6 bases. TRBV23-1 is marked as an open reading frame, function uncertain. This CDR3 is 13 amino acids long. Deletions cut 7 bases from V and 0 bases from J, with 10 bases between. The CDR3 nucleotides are TGCGCCAGCACTCGGGGGAGCTCCTACGAGCAGTACTTC. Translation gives CASTRGSSYEQYF.

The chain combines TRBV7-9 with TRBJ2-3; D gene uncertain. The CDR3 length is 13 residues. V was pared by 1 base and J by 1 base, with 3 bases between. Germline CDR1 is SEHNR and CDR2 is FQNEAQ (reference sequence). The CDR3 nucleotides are TGTGCCAGCAGCTTAGGGCGCACAGATACGCAGTATTTT. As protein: CASSLGRTDTQYF.

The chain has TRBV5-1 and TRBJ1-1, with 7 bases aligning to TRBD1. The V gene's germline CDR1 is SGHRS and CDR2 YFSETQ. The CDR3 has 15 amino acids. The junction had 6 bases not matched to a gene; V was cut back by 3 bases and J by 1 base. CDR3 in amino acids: CASSSEDRKNTEAFF. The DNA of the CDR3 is TGCGCCAGCAGCTCCGAGGACAGGAAGAACACTGAAGCTTTCTTT.

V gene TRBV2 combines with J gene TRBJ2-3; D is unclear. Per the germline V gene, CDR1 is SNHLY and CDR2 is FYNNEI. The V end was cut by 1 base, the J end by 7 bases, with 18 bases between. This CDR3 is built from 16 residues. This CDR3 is CASSEVGRSVLNTQYF. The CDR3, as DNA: TGTGCCAGCAGTGAAGTCGGCAGGTCCGTTTTAAATACGCAGTATTTT.

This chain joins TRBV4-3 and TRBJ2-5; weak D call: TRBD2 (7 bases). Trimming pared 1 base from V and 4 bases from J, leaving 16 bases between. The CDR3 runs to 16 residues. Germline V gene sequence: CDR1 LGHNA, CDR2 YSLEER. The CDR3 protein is CASSQAAGAWSETQYF. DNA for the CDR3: TGCGCCAGCAGCCAAGCGGCGGGGGCTTGGTCAGAGACCCAGTACTTC.

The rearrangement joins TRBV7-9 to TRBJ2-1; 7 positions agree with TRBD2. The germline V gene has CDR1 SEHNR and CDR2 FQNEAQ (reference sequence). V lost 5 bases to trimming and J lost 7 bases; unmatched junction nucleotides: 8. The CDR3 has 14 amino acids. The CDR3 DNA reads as TGTGCCAGCAGCACTAGCGTCCCGAGTAATGAGCAGTTCTTC. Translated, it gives CASSTSVPSNEQFF.

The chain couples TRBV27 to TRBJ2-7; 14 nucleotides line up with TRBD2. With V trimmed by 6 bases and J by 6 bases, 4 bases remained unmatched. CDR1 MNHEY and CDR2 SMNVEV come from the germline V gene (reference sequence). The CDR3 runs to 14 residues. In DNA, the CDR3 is TGTGCCAGCAGCGGGACTAGCGGGAGAGGCGAGCAGTACTTC. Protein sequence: CASSGTSGRGEQYF.

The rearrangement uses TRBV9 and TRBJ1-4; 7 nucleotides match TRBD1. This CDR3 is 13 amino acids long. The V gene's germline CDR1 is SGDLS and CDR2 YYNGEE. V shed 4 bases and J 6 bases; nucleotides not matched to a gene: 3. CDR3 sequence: CASSPTGDEKLFF. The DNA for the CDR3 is TGTGCCAGCAGCCCAACAGGGGATGAAAAACTGTTTTTT.

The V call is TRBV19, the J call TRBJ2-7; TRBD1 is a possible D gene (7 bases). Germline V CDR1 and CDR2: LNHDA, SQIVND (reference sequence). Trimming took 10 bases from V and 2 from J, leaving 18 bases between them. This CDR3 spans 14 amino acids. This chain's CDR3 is CATSGGTVPYEQYF. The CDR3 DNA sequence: TGTGCCACCTCGGGCGGGACAGTACCCTACGAGCAGTACTTC.

CDR3 in DNA: TGTGCCAGCAGTAACACCGGGACTAGCGGAGTAAACACCGGGGAGCTGTTTTTT. It translates to CASSNTGTSGVNTGELFF. V gene TRBV28 combines with J gene TRBJ2-2; TRBD2 matches 11 bases. V trimming: 5 bases; J trimming: 2 bases; junction bases outside the gene matches: 10. The CDR3 length is 18 residues. CDR1 is MDHEN and CDR2 is SYDVKM in the germline V gene.

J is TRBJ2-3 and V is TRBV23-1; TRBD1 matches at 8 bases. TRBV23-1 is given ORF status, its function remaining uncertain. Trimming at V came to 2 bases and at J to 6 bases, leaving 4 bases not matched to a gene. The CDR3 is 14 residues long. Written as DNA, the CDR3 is TGCGCCAGCAGTCAAGGGCAGGGGGCCGATACGCAGTATTTT. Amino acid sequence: CASSQGQGADTQYF.

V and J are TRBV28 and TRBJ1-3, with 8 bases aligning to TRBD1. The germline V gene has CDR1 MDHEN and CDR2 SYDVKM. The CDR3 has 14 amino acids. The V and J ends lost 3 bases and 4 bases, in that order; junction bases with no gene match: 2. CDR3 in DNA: TGTGCCAGCAGTTTCAGGGGGCTCGGAAACACCATATATTTT. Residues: CASSFRGLGNTIYF.

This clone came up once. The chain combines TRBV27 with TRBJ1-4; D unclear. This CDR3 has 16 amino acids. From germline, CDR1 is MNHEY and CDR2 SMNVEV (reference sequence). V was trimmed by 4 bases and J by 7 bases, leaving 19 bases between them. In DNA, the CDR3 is TGTGCCAGCAGTTCGCTGGGCGGGGTAACTGGTGAAAAACTGTTTTTT. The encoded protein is CASSSLGGVTGEKLFF.

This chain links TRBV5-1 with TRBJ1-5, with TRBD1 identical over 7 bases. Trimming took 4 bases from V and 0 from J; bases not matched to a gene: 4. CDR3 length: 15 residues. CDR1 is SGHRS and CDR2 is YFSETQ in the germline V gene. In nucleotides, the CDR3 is TGCGCCAGCAGCACAGGGGAATTTAGCAATCAGCCCCAGCATTTT. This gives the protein CASSTGEFSNQPQHF.

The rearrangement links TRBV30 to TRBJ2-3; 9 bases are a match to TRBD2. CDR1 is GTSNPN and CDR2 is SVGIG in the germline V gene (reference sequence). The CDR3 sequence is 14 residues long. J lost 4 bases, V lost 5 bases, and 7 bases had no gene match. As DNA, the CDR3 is TGTGCCTGGTTAGGGGGACTAGCTGCAGATACGCAGTATTTT. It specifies CAWLGGLAADTQYF.

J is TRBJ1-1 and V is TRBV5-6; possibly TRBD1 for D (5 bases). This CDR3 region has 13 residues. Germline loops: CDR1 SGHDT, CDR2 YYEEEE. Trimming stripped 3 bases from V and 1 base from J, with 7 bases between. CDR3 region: CASSWGTNTEAFF. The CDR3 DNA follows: TGTGCCAGCAGCTGGGGCACGAACACTGAAGCTTTCTTT.

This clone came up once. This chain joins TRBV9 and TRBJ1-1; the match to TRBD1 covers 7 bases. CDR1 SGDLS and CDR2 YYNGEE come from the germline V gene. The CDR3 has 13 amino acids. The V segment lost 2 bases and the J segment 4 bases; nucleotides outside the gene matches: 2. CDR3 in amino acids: CASSVGQSTEAFF. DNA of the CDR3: TGTGCCAGCAGCGTGGGACAGTCCACTGAAGCTTTCTTT.

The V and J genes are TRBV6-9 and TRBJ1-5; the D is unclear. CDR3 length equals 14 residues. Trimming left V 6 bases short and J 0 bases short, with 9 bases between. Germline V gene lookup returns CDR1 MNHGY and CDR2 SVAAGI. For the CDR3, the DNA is TGTGCCAGCAGCCCGGAGCATAGCAATCAGCCCCAGCATTTT. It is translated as CASSPEHSNQPQHF.

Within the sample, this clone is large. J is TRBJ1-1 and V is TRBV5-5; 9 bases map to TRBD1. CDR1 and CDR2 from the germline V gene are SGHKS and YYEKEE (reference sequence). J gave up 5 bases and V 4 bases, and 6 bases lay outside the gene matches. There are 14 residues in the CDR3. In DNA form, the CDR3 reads TGTGCCAGCAGCGTGGACAGGGGAGGGACTGAAGCTTTCTTT. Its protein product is CASSVDRGGTEAFF.

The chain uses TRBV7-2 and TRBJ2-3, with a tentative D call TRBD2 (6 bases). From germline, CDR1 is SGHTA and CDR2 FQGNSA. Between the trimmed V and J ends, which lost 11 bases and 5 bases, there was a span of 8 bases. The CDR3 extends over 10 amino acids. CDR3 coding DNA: TGTGCCCTCGGGGGAGATACGCAGTATTTT. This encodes CALGGDTQYF.

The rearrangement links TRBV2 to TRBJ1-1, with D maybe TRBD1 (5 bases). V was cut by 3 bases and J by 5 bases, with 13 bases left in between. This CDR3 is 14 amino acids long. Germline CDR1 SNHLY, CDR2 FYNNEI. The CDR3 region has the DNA TGTGCCAGCAGTGAGAAGGGGCGTGGGACTGAAGCTTTCTTT. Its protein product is CASSEKGRGTEAFF.

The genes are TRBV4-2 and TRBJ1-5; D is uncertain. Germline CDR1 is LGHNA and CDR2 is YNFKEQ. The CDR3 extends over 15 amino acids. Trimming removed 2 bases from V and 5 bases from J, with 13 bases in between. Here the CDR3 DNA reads TGTGCCAGCAGCCAATGGACTGGGGAACATCAGCCCCAGCATTTT. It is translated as CASSQWTGEHQPQHF.

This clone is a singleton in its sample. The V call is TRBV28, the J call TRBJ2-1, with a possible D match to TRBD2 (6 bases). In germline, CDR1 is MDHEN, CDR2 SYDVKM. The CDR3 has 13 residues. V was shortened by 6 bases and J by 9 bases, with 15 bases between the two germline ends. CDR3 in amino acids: CASSLGGAREQFF. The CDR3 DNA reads TGTGCCAGCAGCCTTGGCGGGGCCCGTGAGCAGTTCTTC. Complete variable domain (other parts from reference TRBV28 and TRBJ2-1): DVKVTQSSRYLVKRTGEKVFLECVQDMDHENMFWYRQDPGLGLRLIYFSYDVKMKEKGDIPEGYSVSREKKERFSLILESASTNQTSMYLCASSLGGAREQFFGPGTRLTVL.

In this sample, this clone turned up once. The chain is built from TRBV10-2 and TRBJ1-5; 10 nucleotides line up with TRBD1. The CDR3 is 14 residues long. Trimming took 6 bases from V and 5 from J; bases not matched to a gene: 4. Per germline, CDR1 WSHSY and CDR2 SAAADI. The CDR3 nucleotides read TGCGCCAGCAGGGACAGGGGGGTGTATCAGCCCCAGCATTTT. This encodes CASRDRGVYQPQHF.

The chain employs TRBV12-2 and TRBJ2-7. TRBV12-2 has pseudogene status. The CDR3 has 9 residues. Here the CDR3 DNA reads TGTGCAAGGTGGGACGAGCAGTACTTC. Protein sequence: CARWDEQYF.

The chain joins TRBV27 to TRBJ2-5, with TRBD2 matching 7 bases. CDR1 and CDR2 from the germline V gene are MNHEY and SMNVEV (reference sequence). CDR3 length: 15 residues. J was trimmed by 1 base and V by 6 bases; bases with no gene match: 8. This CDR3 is CASRIYLAAQETQYF. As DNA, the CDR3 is TGTGCCAGCAGAATCTACCTAGCGGCCCAAGAGACCCAGTACTTC.

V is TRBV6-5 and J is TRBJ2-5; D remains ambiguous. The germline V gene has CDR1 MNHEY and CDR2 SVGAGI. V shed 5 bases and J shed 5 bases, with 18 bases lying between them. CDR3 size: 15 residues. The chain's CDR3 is CASSLFTGAAETQYF. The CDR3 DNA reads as TGTGCCAGCAGTCTGTTCACGGGTGCAGCGGAGACCCAGTACTTC.

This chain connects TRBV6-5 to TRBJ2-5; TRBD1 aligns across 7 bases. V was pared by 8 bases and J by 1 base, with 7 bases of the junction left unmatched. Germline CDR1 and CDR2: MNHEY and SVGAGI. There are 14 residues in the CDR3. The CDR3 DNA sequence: TGTGCCAGCTCGCGGACAGGCCTCCAAGAGACCCAGTACTTC. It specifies CASSRTGLQETQYF.